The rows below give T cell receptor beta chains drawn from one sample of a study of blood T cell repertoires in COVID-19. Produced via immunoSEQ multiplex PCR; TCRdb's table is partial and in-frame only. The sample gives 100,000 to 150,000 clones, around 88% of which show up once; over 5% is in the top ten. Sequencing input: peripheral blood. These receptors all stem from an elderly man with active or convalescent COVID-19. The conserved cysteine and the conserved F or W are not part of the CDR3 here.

CDR3 protein: ASSYIQGGSGYT
J gene: TRBJ1-2
V gene: TRBV28

CDR3 protein: ASSQGQGASIQY
J gene: TRBJ2-4
V gene: TRBV5-1

CDR3 protein: ASSVDRDEQY
J gene: TRBJ2-7
V gene: TRBV7-2

CDR3 protein: ASSIGQEPSNTEAF
J gene: TRBJ1-1
V gene: TRBV6-6

CDR3 protein: ASSGGTGGSPLH
J gene: TRBJ1-6
V gene: TRBV27

CDR3 protein: ASSLEGRGITEAF
J gene: TRBJ1-1
V gene: TRBV5-1

CDR3 protein: ASSEGASYTNEKLF
J gene: TRBJ1-4
V gene: TRBV6-1

CDR3 protein: ASSGARATNEKLF
J gene: TRBJ1-4
V gene: TRBV13

CDR3 protein: ASSQLQGTEAF
J gene: TRBJ1-1
V gene: TRBV3-1/TRBV3-2

CDR3 protein: ASSPLIGGGTQY
J gene: TRBJ2-5
V gene: TRBV27

CDR3 protein: ASSPRGALGPEQY
J gene: TRBJ2-7
V gene: TRBV7-2

CDR3 protein: ASSLGQGGYEQY
J gene: TRBJ2-7
V gene: TRBV7-6

CDR3 protein: ASRDTANTEAF
J gene: TRBJ1-1
V gene: TRBV6-4

CDR3 protein: ASSPRTGGDTEAF
J gene: TRBJ1-1
V gene: TRBV27

CDR3 protein: ASSLVAGPGEQF
J gene: TRBJ2-1
V gene: TRBV7-8

CDR3 protein: ASSPSVGGSGYT
J gene: TRBJ1-2
V gene: TRBV3-1/TRBV3-2

CDR3 protein: ASSRSGGSTDTQY
J gene: TRBJ2-3
V gene: TRBV9

CDR3 protein: ASTGIGQSPLH
J gene: TRBJ1-6
V gene: TRBV9

CDR3 protein: ATSTQGNSPLH
J gene: TRBJ1-6
V gene: TRBV15

CDR3 protein: ASSLTGANTEAF
J gene: TRBJ1-1
V gene: TRBV5-1

CDR3 protein: ASSYSPDSQETQY
J gene: TRBJ2-5
V gene: TRBV6-5

CDR3 protein: ASSPTGGGNSGELF
J gene: TRBJ2-2
V gene: TRBV5-4

CDR3 protein: ASSVEGNTEAF
J gene: TRBJ1-1
V gene: TRBV9

CDR3 protein: ASSQPTSEQETQY
J gene: TRBJ2-5
V gene: TRBV3-1/TRBV3-2

CDR3 protein: ASSRAPGTDSPLH
J gene: TRBJ1-6
V gene: TRBV19

CDR3 protein: ASSQEWGVLSEAF
J gene: TRBJ1-1
V gene: TRBV4-3

CDR3 protein: ASSTTGISNQPQH
J gene: TRBJ1-5
V gene: TRBV19

CDR3 protein: ASSVGQGFAEAF
J gene: TRBJ1-1
V gene: TRBV6-2/TRBV6-3

CDR3 protein: ASSLKASGGGTQETQY
J gene: TRBJ2-5
V gene: TRBV27